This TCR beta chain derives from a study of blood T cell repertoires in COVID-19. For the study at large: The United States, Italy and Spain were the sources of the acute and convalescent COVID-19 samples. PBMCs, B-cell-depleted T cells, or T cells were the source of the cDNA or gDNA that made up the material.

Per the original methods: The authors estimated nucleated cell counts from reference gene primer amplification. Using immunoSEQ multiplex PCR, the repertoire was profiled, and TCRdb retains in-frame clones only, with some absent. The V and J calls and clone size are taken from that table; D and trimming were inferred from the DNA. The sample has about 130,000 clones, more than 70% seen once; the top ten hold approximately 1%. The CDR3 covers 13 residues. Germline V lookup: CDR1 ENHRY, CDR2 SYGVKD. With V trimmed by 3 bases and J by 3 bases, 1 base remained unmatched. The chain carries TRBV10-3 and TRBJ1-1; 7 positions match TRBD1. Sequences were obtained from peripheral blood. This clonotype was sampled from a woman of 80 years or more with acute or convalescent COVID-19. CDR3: CAISEDRDTEAFF. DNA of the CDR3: TGTGCCATCAGTGAAGACAGGGACACTGAAGCTTTCTTT.